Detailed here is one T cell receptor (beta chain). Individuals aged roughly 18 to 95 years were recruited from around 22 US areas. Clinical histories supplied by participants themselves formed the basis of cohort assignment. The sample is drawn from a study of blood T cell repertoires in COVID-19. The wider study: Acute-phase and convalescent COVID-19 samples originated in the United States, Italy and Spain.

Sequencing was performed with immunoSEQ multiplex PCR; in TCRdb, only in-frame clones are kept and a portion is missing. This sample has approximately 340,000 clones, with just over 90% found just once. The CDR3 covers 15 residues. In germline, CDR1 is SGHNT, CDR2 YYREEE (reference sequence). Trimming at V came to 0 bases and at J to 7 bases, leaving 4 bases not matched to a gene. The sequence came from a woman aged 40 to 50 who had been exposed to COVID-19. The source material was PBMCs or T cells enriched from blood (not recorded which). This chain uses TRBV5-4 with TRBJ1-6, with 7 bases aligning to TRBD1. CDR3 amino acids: CASSLGPGGNSPLHF. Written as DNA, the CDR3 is TGTGCCAGCAGCTTGGGCCCAGGGGGAAATTCACCCCTCCACTTT.